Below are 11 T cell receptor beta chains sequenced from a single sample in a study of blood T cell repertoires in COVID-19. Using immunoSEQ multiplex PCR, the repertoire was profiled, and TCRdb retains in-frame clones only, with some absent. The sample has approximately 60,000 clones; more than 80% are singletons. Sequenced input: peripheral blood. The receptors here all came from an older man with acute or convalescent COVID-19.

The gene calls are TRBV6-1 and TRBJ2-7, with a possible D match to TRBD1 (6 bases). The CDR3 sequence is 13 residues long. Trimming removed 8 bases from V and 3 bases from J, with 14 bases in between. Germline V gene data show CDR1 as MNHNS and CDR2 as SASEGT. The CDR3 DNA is TGTGCCAGCGCAAAAACAGGGCGCTACGAGCAGTACTTC. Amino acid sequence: CASAKTGRYEQYF.

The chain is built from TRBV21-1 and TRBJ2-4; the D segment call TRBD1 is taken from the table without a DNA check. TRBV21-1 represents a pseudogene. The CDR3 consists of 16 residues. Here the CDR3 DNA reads TGTGCCAGCCCCAAAAACAGGGCAGGGGGCCGAAACATTCAGTACTTC. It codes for CASPKNRAGGRNIQYF.

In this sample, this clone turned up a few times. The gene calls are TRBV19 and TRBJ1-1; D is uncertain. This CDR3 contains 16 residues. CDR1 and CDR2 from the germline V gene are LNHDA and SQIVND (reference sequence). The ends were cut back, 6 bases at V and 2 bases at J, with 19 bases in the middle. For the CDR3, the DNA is TGTGCCAGTAGACTTGGTGGAGGCTGGTCAAACACTGAAGCTTTCTTT. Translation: CASRLGGGWSNTEAFF. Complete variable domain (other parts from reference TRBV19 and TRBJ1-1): DGGITQSPKYLFRKEGQNVTLSCEQNLNHDAMYWYRQDPGQGLRLIYYSQIVNDFQKGDIAEGYSVSREKKESFPLTVTSAQKNPTAFYLCASRLGGGWSNTEAFFGQGTRLTVV.

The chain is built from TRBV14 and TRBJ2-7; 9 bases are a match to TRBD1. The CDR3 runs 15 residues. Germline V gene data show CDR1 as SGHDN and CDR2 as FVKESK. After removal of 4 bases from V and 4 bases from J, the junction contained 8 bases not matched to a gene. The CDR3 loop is CASSLPGTGIYEQYF. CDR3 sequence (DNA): TGTGCCAGCAGCCTGCCCGGGACAGGGATTTACGAGCAGTACTTC.

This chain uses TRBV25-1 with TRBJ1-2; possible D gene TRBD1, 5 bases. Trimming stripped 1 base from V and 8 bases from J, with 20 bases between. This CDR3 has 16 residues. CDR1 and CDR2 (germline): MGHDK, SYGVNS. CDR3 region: CASSESGDSLAEGYTF. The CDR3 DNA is TGTGCCAGCAGTGAATCGGGCGACAGTCTTGCGGAAGGCTACACCTTC.

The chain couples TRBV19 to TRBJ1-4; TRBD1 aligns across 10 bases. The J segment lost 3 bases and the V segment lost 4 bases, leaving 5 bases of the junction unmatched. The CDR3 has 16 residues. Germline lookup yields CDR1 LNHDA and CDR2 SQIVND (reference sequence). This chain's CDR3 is CASSRDRGSANEKLFF. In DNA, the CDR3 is TGTGCCAGTAGTAGGGACAGGGGAAGTGCTAATGAAAAACTGTTTTTT.

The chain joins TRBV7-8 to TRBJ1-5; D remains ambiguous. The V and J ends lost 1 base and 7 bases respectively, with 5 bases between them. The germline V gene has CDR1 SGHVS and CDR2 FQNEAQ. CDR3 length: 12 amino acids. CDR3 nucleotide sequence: TGTGCCAGCAGCTTAGGAGGCCAGCCCCAGCATTTT. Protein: CASSLGGQPQHF. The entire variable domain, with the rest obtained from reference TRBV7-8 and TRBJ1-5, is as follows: GAGVSQSPRYKVAKRGQDVALRCDPISGHVSLFWYQQALGQGPEFLTYFQNEAQLDKSGLPSDRFFAERPEGSVSTLKIQRTQQEDSAVYLCASSLGGQPQHFGDGTRLSIL.

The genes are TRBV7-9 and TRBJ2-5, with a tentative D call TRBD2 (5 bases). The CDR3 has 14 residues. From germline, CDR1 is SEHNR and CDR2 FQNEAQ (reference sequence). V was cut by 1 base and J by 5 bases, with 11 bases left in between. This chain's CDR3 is CASSLGTSGETQYF. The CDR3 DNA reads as TGTGCCAGCAGCTTAGGAACTAGTGGGGAGACCCAGTACTTC.

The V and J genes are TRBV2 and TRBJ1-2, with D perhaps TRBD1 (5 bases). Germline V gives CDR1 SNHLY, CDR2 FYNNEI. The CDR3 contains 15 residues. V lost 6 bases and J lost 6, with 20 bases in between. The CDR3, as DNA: TGTGCCAGCAGGGGTCGGGGACTCCAGGGCCATGGCTACACCTTC. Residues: CASRGRGLQGHGYTF.

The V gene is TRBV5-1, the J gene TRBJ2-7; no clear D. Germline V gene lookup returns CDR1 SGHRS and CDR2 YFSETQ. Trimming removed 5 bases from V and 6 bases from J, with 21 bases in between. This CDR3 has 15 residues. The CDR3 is CASRPSGLPSGEQYF. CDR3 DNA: TGCGCCAGCAGACCAAGTGGCCTGCCCTCTGGCGAGCAGTACTTC.

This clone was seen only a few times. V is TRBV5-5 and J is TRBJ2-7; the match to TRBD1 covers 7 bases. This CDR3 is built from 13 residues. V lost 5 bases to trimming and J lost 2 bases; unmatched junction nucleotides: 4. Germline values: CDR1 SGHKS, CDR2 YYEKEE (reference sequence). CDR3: CASSRQGAYEQYF. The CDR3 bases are TGTGCCAGCAGTCGCCAGGGGGCCTACGAGCAGTACTTC.